The next 7 T cell receptor beta chains were all read from a single sample in a study of graft-versus-host responses after intestinal transplantation (dated by TCRdb to 2020 to 2022). What this sample's time point label stands for: cells obtained before transplantation from donor or recipient. Preparation of the library involved the immunoSEQ multiplex PCR assay. The table was pulled from immuneACCESS by TCRdb, which kept in-frame rearrangements only. Such tables lose some clones; where checked, under half of the loss comes from unresolved V genes, and the rest has no known cause. Within this sample are around 110,000 clones, with about nine tenths of them counted one time only. The top ten hold approximately 0.18% of the sample. These receptors are not linked to any known antigen. Specimen: unstimulated CD4+ T cells sorted from spleen or lymph node cells, collected before intestinal transplant. All receptors derive from a human donor who received an intestinal transplant.

The chain couples TRBV7-6 to TRBJ2-3; TRBD2 agrees at 7 bases. This CDR3 has 14 amino acids. Trimming at V came to 3 bases and at J to 6 bases, leaving 6 bases not matched to a gene. Germline CDR1 and CDR2: SGHVS and FNYEAQ. This CDR3 reads CASSLSAGADTQYF. Here the CDR3 DNA reads TGTGCCAGCAGCTTGTCCGCGGGAGCCGATACGCAGTATTTT.

This sequence joins TRBV7-9 and TRBJ1-1; no reliable D call. The CDR3 contains 15 residues. The V gene lost 1 base and the J gene lost 2 bases, with 11 bases spanning the gap. Per germline, CDR1 SEHNR and CDR2 FQNEAQ (reference sequence). The CDR3 protein is CASSLESGGNTEAFF. CDR3 coding DNA: TGTGCCAGCAGCTTAGAGTCAGGAGGTAACACTGAAGCTTTCTTT.

This rearrangement joins TRBV12-5 to TRBJ1-2; D gene uncertain. The germline gives CDR1 LGHNT, CDR2 FRNRAP. The germline V and J ends were trimmed by 6 bases and 5 bases, with 16 bases remaining between them. This CDR3 has 14 amino acids. The CDR3 reads CASGPSAGWYGYTF. CDR3 coding DNA: TGTGCTAGTGGACCCTCCGCGGGCTGGTATGGCTACACCTTC. The whole variable domain, filled in from reference TRBV12-5 and TRBJ1-2, reads DARVTQTPRHKVTEMGQEVTMRCQPILGHNTVFWYRQTMMQGLELLAYFRNRAPLDDSGMPKDRFSAEMPDATLATLKIQPSEPRDSAVYFCASGPSAGWYGYTFGSGTRLTVV.

The V and J genes are TRBV7-2 and TRBJ2-5; the D gene is possibly TRBD2 (6 bases). Trimming removed 0 bases from V and 5 bases from J, with 7 bases in between. This CDR3 is 13 amino acids long. From germline, CDR1 is SGHTA and CDR2 FQGNSA. The CDR3 coding sequence is TGTGCCAGCAGCTTAGCTAGCGGCGAGACCCAGTACTTC. This sequence encodes CASSLASGETQYF.

The gene calls are TRBV5-4 and TRBJ1-3; D not certain. Trimming shortened V by 0 bases and J by 6 bases, and 10 bases separated the two germline ends. This CDR3 region has 14 residues. Germline-derived CDR1 and CDR2 are SGHNT and YYREEE (reference sequence). In DNA form, the CDR3 reads TGTGCCAGCAGCTTGGGAGGGAAAGCAAACACCATATATTTT. Its translation is CASSLGGKANTIYF.

The rearrangement links TRBV18 to TRBJ2-5; D is perhaps TRBD1 (6 bases). The CDR3 loop spans 17 amino acids. In germline, CDR1 is KGHSH, CDR2 LQKENI. V gave up 4 bases and J gave up 7 bases, with 25 bases separating them. The CDR3 is CASSLSPGAGASGTQYF. The DNA for the CDR3 is TGTGCCAGCTCACTCTCCCCCGGGGCAGGGGCAAGCGGGACCCAGTACTTC.

The rearrangement links TRBV5-6 to TRBJ1-2; D possibly corresponds to TRBD1 (5 bases). Trimming pared 1 base from V and 14 bases from J, leaving 12 bases between. Germline lookup yields CDR1 SGHDT and CDR2 YYEEEE. The CDR3 runs 11 residues. For the CDR3, the DNA is TGTGCCAGCAGCTTGACAGGCGAGAATACCTTC. Encoded protein: CASSLTGENTF.